The T cell receptor beta chain under discussion was sequenced for a study of T cell responses to AZD1222 COVID-19 vaccine. This clone has a single count. Its antigen is not identified. The method was immunoSEQ multiplex PCR; TCRdb's version includes in-frame clones alone and lacks a portion of them. The sample has about 120,000 clones, around 89% seen once; the top ten hold approximately 3.5%. Broader study findings: Seropositive AZD1222 recipients at baseline numbered only six or seven. In all cases, repertoires were sampled only after the peak T cell response.

The V gene's germline CDR1 is MNHEY and CDR2 SMNVEV (reference sequence). The CDR3 loop spans 13 amino acids. Trimming removed 4 bases at V and 9 bases at J, with 10 bases between. Sequencing was performed on peripheral blood, taken on day 0 of AZD1222 vaccination. This receptor was taken from an adult in good health. V gene TRBV27 combines with J gene TRBJ1-6; unclear D gene. The CDR3 here is CASSSRLGSPLHF. Written as DNA, the CDR3 is TGTGCCAGCAGTTCGAGGTTGGGTTCACCCCTCCACTTT.